The 14 T cell receptor beta chains below were found in one sample sequenced in a study of identical twins. TCRdb analysed the 5' RACE reads with MiXCR anew, one entry per CDR3 protein. Found here are 1.5 million or so distinct CDR3 sequences, less than 40% of them singletons; the top ten hold more than 0.25%. Sequenced input: cord blood. The receptors were gathered from a newborn girl in good health.

The chain couples TRBV13 to TRBJ1-6, with a weak D call TRBD1 (6 bases). The CDR3 loop spans 17 amino acids. Trimming took off 5 bases at V and 8 bases at J, with 22 bases between the two ends. Germline V gene sequence: CDR1 PRHDT, CDR2 FYEKMQ (reference sequence). Here the CDR3 DNA reads TGTGCCAGCAGCGACTCCGGGGACAAGGGTCTATATTCACCCCTCCACTTT. Protein sequence: CASSDSGDKGLYSPLHF.

Regarding this clonotype: Possible read error: a much larger clone is one base away. V is TRBV10-3 and J is TRBJ2-7; TRBD1 or TRBD2 may be the D gene (5 bases each). The V end was cut by 4 bases, the J end by 5 bases, with 6 bases between. Looked up from germline, CDR1 is ENHRY and CDR2 is SYGVKD. The CDR3 runs 11 residues. The CDR3 DNA sequence: TGTGCCATCAGTGGAGGGGACGAGCAGTACTTC. Translating it yields CAISGGDEQYF.

This clonotype was counted a few times. The chain carries TRBV12-3 or TRBV12-4 and TRBJ1-1; the D is unclear. The CDR3 length is 13 residues. Trimming shortened V by 7 bases and J by 7 bases, and 16 bases separated the two germline ends. CDR3 residues: CASTARVRGEAFF. The CDR3 DNA reads TGTGCCAGCACCGCACGGGTACGGGGTGAAGCTTTCTTT.

This chain joins TRBV6-5 and TRBJ1-5; D remains unclear. V lost 8 bases and J 3 bases, leaving 8 bases between the germline ends. The CDR3 has 12 amino acids. The germline V gene encodes CDR1 MNHEY and CDR2 SVGAGI. CDR3 DNA sequence: TGTGCCAGCCGGCAGTACAATCAGCCCCAGCATTTT. Translated: CASRQYNQPQHF.

This clonotype was seen only a few times. This chain joins TRBV20-1 and TRBJ2-3; 15 nucleotides match TRBD2. This CDR3 is built from 15 residues. CDR1 is DFQATT, CDR2 SNEGSKA, per germline (reference sequence). Losses at the gene ends were 5 bases for V and 4 bases for J; bases not matched to a gene: 4. The CDR3 loop reads CSAGGLAGGPDTQYF. DNA of the CDR3: TGCAGTGCTGGGGGACTAGCGGGAGGCCCAGATACGCAGTATTTT.

This clonotype has more than one count but fewer than ten. The chain has TRBV20-1 and TRBJ2-7; 7 nucleotides agree with TRBD1. The CDR3 length is 12 residues. Germline loops: CDR1 DFQATT, CDR2 SNEGSKA (reference sequence). Trimming took 3 bases from V and 6 from J; bases not matched to a gene: 5. In DNA form, the CDR3 reads TGCAGTGCTAGGGGAACAGGGGCCGAGCAGTACTTC. Protein: CSARGTGAEQYF.

This chain joins TRBV5-1 and TRBJ2-3; unclear D gene. Germline V gives CDR1 SGHRS, CDR2 YFSETQ. The CDR3 spans 14 residues. Trimming took off 5 bases at V and 1 base at J, with 11 bases between the two ends. The CDR3 reads CASSLLARTDTQYF. The CDR3 bases are TGCGCCAGCAGTCTATTAGCCCGCACAGATACGCAGTATTTT. The variable domain in full, completed from reference TRBV5-1 and TRBJ2-3, reads KAGVTQTPRYLIKTRGQQVTLSCSPISGHRSVSWYQQTPGQGLQFLFEYFSETQRNKGNFPGRFSGRQFSNSRSEMNVSTLELGDSALYLCASSLLARTDTQYFGPGTRLTVL.

This clonotype was detected only a few times. The rearrangement links TRBV5-1 to TRBJ1-2, with D tentatively TRBD1 (6 bases). There are 13 residues in the CDR3. Germline V gene lookup returns CDR1 SGHRS and CDR2 YFSETQ. Trimming pared 0 bases from V and 6 bases from J, leaving 9 bases between. The CDR3 region has the DNA TGCGCCAGCAGCTTGGCGACAGGCCATGGCTACACCTTC. This encodes CASSLATGHGYTF. Supplemented by reference TRBV5-1 and TRBJ1-2, the full variable domain reads KAGVTQTPRYLIKTRGQQVTLSCSPISGHRSVSWYQQTPGQGLQFLFEYFSETQRNKGNFPGRFSGRQFSNSRSEMNVSTLELGDSALYLCASSLATGHGYTFGSGTRLTVV.

This clonotype has just a few counts. The chain employs TRBV5-5 and TRBJ1-1; weak D call: TRBD1 (6 bases). Deletions cut 0 bases from V and 5 bases from J, with 8 bases between. Germline V gene lookup returns CDR1 SGHKS and CDR2 YYEKEE (reference sequence). The CDR3 is 13 amino acids. The CDR3 here is CASSLGDTTEAFF. CDR3 nucleotides: TGTGCCAGCAGCTTGGGGGACACTACTGAAGCTTTCTTT.

The genes are TRBV6-5 and TRBJ2-4, with TRBD2 matching over 7 bases. The CDR3 contains 12 residues. Trimming cost V 2 bases and J 13 bases; bases outside gene matches: 5. Germline lookup yields CDR1 MNHEY and CDR2 SVGAGI. The CDR3 nucleotides read TGTGCCAGCAGTTACCCTCGGGGGGAGCAGTACTTC. It codes for CASSYPRGEQYF.

V is TRBV20-1 and J is TRBJ1-5; 7 bases are shared with TRBD1. Per the germline V gene, CDR1 is DFQATT and CDR2 is SNEGSKA (reference sequence). CDR3 size: 14 residues. The V segment lost 6 bases and the J segment 0 bases; nucleotides outside the gene matches: 5. The CDR3 loop reads CSAGTVYSNQPQHF. For the CDR3, the DNA is TGCAGTGCGGGGACAGTTTATAGCAATCAGCCCCAGCATTTT.

The genes are TRBV6-1 and TRBJ1-5; the D is unclear. V lost 1 base to trimming and J lost 4 bases, with 11 bases between them. Looked up from germline, CDR1 is MNHNS and CDR2 is SASEGT. CDR3 size: 15 residues. CDR3 DNA: TGTGCCAGCAGTGAAGGTAGACGGATAAATCAGCCCCAGCATTTT. Protein: CASSEGRRINQPQHF.

This chain uses TRBV27 with TRBJ2-7; TRBD2 matches at 7 bases. The CDR3 runs to 14 residues. CDR1 is MNHEY, CDR2 SMNVEV, per germline (reference sequence). V gave up 0 bases and J gave up 7 bases; unmatched junction bases: 6. The CDR3 sequence: CASSLSQRGNEQYF. The CDR3 nucleotides are TGTGCCAGCAGTTTATCCCAGCGGGGCAATGAGCAGTACTTC.

The chain uses TRBV27 and TRBJ1-1, with a possible D match to TRBD1 (5 bases). Germline CDR1 MNHEY, CDR2 SMNVEV (reference sequence). The CDR3 length is 14 residues. Trimming removed 3 bases from V and 8 bases from J, with 16 bases in between. CDR3 amino acids: CASSLRGRPGEAFF. The CDR3 region has the DNA TGTGCCAGCAGTTTGAGGGGCAGACCTGGGGAAGCTTTCTTT.